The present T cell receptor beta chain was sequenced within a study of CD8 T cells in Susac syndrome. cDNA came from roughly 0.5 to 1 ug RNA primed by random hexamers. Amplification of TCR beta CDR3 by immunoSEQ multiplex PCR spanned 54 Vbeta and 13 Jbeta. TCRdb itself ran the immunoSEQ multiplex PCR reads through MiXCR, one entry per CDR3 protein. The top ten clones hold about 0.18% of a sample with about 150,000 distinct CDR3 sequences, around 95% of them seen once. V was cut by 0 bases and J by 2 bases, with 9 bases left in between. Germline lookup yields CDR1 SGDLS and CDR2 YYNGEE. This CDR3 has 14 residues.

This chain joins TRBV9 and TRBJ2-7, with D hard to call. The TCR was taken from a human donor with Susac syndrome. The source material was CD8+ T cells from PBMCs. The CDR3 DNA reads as TGTGCCAGCAGCGTAGGCAGAACCACCTACGAGCAGTACTTC. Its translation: CASSVGRTTYEQYF. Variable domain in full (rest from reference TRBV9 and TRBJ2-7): DSGVTQTPKHLITATGQRVTLRCSPRSGDLSVYWYQQSLDQGLQFLIQYYNGEERAKGNILERFSAQQFPDLHSELNLSSLELGDSALYFCASSVGRTTYEQYFGPGTRLTVT.